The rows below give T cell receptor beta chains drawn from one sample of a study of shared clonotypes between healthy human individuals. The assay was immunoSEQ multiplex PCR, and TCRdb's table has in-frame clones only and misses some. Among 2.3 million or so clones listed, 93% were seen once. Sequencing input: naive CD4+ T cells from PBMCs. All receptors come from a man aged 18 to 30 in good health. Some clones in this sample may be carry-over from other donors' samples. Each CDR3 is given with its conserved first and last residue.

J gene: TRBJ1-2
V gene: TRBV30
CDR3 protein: CAWSRRGPGYGYTF

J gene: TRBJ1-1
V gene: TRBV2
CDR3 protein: CASRQENTEAFF

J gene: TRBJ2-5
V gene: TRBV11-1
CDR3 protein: CASSLVGQGGETQYF

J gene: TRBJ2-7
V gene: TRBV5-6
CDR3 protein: CASSLTGGAYEQYF

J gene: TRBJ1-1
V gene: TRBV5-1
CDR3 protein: CASSSGTGRDTEAFF

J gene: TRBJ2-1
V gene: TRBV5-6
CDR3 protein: CASSLDWTVNNEQFF

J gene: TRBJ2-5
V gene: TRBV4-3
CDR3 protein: CASSQDRVLEQYF

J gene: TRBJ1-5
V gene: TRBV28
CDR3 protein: CASSTVTGLNQPQHF

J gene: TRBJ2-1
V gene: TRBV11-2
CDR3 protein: CASTSQTGLAGGEQFF

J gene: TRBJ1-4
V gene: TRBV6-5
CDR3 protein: CASKPTGTGGKLFF

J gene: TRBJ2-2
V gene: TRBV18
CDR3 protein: CASSPTQGANTGELFF

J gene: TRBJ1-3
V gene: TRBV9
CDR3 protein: CASSVGVHPGNTIYF

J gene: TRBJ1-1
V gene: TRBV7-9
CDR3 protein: CASSLDGNANTEAFF

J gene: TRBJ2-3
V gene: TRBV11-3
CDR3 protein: CASSLGAGGEADTQYF

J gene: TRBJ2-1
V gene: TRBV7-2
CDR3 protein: CASSLVWGAPNEQFF

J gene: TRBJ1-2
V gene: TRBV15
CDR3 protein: CATSRVLGANYGYTF

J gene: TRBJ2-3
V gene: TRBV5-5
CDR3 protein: CASSSRLAGLADTQYF

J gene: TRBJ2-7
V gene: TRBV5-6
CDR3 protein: CASLLWGVRYEQYF

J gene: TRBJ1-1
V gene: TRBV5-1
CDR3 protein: CASSPMSAESYTEAFF

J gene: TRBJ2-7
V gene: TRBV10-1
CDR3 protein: CASSPSGRADFDEQYF

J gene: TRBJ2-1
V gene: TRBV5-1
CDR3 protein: CASSPGLAGEGSYNEQFF

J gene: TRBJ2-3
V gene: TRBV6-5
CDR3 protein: CASSYWPGRDTQYF

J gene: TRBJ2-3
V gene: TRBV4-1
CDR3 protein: CASSQGVAGGPVRTDTQYF

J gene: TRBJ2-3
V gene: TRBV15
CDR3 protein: CATSRGGAQYF

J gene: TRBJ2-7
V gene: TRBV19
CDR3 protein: CASMGQGAYEQYF

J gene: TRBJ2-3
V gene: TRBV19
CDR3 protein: CASSKLSRGGTDTQYF

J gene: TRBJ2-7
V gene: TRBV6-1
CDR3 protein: CASSERQGSITYEQYF

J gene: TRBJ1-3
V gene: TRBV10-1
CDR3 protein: CASSPGTGAGNTIYF